This TCR beta chain was observed in a study of blood T cells in healthy people across ages (dated by TCRdb to the mid-2010s). Regarding the complete study: Template switching captured roughly one uniquely barcoded TCR beta cDNA molecule per two T cells in model experiments. To track age-related changes in TCR beta repertoire diversity, the study relied on deep sequencing normalized with unique cDNA molecular identifiers. Four age groups were formed from the donors: young (average approximately 15 years), middle-aged (approximately 42), aged (around 62) and long-lived (roughly 88). To avoid experimental bias, donors of different ages were distributed randomly across sequencing lanes. The study analyzed two additional independent replicas of 1 million unique cDNA reads from the same blood draw for two donors, one aged 18 to 30 and one aged 80 or older.

The donors were 40 or so Caucasian individuals from Russia, aged roughly 6 to 100 years, who were systemically healthy. Each donor gave around 9 milliliters of peripheral blood, collected into EDTA-treated Vacutainer tubes. PBMCs were isolated by Ficoll-Paque density-gradient centrifugation, with at least 7 million obtained per sample. Trizol reagent was used to extract total RNA from the PBMCs, yielding at least 6 micrograms per sample. Naive CD45RAhigh/CD27high T cell percentages were measured by flow cytometry on a PBMC aliquot from every donor. What the authors observed across the whole study: Conclusive comparison of naive and antigen-experienced compartments was prevented by the profiling of bulk unsorted PBMCs. As age increased, observed TCR beta diversity per million T cells dropped in a roughly linear way, and a significant reduction was already evident by age about 40. Estimates of total diversity based on one million sequenced T cells were considered lower bounds and underestimates. The percentage of naive T cells measured by flow cytometry correlated strongly with observed TCR beta diversity. Compared with the aged group, more naive CD4+ T cells, fewer expanded clones and increased TCR diversity were shown by the long-lived group, suggesting age selection. Because donor CMV infection status was unknown, age-related changes in expanded clonotypes were potentially confounded.

Concerning this clonotype itself: The clone's antigen remains unknown. One junction end disagrees with the germline gene, perhaps due to a read error.

For CDR1 and CDR2, the germline V gene lists SGHRS and YFSETQ. The cysteine opens and the phenylalanine closes a CDR3 of 17 amino acids. Only the CDR3 portion is preserved as DNA: 51 bases, with reading frame beginning at the first base. Receptor amplification or capture employed 5' RACE. Sequencing instrument: Illumina HiSeq 2500. A second 7 to 11 cycle PCR used a sample-barcoded 5' primer and a J-beta primer mix. A unique molecular identifier was introduced onto each TCR beta cDNA molecule by a template-switch 5' adaptor carrying 12 random nucleotides. Each sample yielded at least 2.5 million CDR3-containing paired-end reads. All of the RNA was converted into first-strand cDNA using the Mint cDNA synthesis kit, with a TRBC-specific oligonucleotide serving as the primer. After uracil-DNA glycosylase treatment, a first 18-cycle PCR used universal primers M1SS and BC2_uni_R on all cDNA. Per the source publication's procedure: Each sample was normalized by randomly selecting 1 million high-quality reads, each carrying a distinct molecular identifier. Instead of being binned into consensus sequences, reads with shared molecular identifiers were discarded. MiTCR, with a Q25 quality threshold and the strictest error-elimination algorithm, was used for CDR3 identification, clonotype clustering and error correction. A nonparametric unseen species model with Euler transformation was used to estimate a lower bound on total TCR beta diversity. TCRdb applied fastp at Q25 and MiXCR to the public reads, then kept only in-frame beta chains. Rows with one shared CDR3 protein collapse into an entry with the most common genes and DNA. These V and J calls rely on TCRdb rather than the paper's analysis. Recorded for this sample are approximately 730,000 distinct CDR3 sequences; about 42% of them occurred a single time. The top ten clonotypes cover 20% to 25% of the sample.

The sequenced material came from blood. The clonotype originates from an older woman in good health. The receptor chain draws on TRBV5-1 and TRBJ2-5; 12 middle bases align to TRBD2. For the CDR3, the sequence is CAGSRMPSGRVGETEYF. The nucleotide sequence is TGCGCCGGCAGCCGAATGCCTAGCGGGAGGGTCGGAGAGACCGAGTACTTC.